This T cell receptor (beta chain) was profiled in a study of OX40 agonist ivuxolimab in advanced cancers. Overall study context: At doses from 0.01 to 10 mg/kg, patients were given intravenous ivuxolimab every 2 weeks. A male proportion of 82.7% was recorded, with mean age 60 years and range roughly 20 to 90.

Germline CDR1 reads MGHDK; CDR2 reads SYGVNS. Trimming took 1 base from V and 0 from J, leaving 11 bases between them. CDR3 length equals 16 residues. Clones were read by immunoSEQ multiplex PCR, and TCRdb kept only the in-frame ones, dropping some. Found here are 15,000 to 25,000 clones, 77% of them singletons; the top ten hold approximately 18%. Findings of the study overall: CD8+ T cells (on average) carried more expanded clones than CD4+ T cells.

Comment on this clone: Its target is not known.

Material: CD4+ or CD8+ T cells sorted from blood, obtained in a trial of the OX40 agonist ivuxolimab. The sequence was obtained from an adult with an advanced solid tumor such as melanoma, head and neck, liver or kidney cancer. The V call is TRBV25-1, the J call TRBJ2-3; a possible D gene is TRBD2 (5 bases). CDR3 nucleotide sequence: TGTGCCAGCAGTGAATCCCGGACTTTTAGCACAGATACGCAGTATTTT. It translates to CASSESRTFSTDTQYF. Together with reference TRBV25-1 and TRBJ2-3, the CDR3 gives the full variable domain: EADIYQTPRYLVIGTGKKITLECSQTMGHDKMYWYQQDPGMELHLIHYSYGVNSTEKGDLSSESTVSRIRTEHFPLTLESARPSHTSQYLCASSESRTFSTDTQYFGPGTRLTVL.